These 18 T cell receptor beta chains originate from one sample sequenced in a study of T-cell memory formation after mild COVID-19 listed by TCRdb under 2021. The library came from 5' RACE. Sequenced using an Illumina NovaSeq 6000. TCRdb reprocessing: public reads trimmed at Q25 with fastp, clones called with MiXCR, in-frame beta chains kept. Every entry covers one CDR3 protein and lists the most common genes and DNA from its rows. Present in this sample are 260,000 or so distinct CDR3 sequences, approximately 15% of which were seen just once. Jointly, the top ten make up roughly a fifth of the sample. What was sequenced was PBMCs or a T cell subset sorted from them (not recorded which). Source of these receptors: a man aged 18-30 years who had mild COVID-19 (a few samples of this study predate the infection). The sample titles of this study are shuffled in the database, so cell type and time point are left out; the donor was told from shared clones.

The chain uses TRBV7-9 and TRBJ1-2, with a possible D match to TRBD1 (5 bases). The germline gives CDR1 SEHNR, CDR2 FQNEAQ (reference sequence). Between the trimmed V and J ends, which lost 5 bases and 1 base, there was a span of 20 bases. This CDR3 contains 17 residues. DNA of the CDR3: TGTGCCAGCAGCCCTCGGGGACCAGGGCGCTATAACTATGGCTACACCTTC. Amino acid sequence: CASSPRGPGRYNYGYTF.

This chain joins TRBV4-2 and TRBJ2-1; possible D gene TRBD1, 5 bases. Germline V gives CDR1 LGHNA, CDR2 YNFKEQ. Trimming took 4 bases from V and 4 from J, leaving 14 bases between them. This CDR3 is 15 amino acids long. This chain's CDR3 is CASSRAAGMYNEQFF. In DNA, the CDR3 is TGTGCCAGCAGCCGGGCGGCAGGGATGTACAATGAGCAGTTCTTC.

The chain has TRBV10-3 and TRBJ1-2; D gene uncertain. The V gene's germline CDR1 is ENHRY and CDR2 SYGVKD. Trimming stripped 10 bases from V and 0 bases from J, with 15 bases between. This CDR3 has 14 residues. The DNA of the CDR3 is TGTGCCAGCCAGACACTCCCAGCTAACTATGGCTACACCTTC. Translated, it gives CASQTLPANYGYTF.

This clonotype was counted ten times or more. The chain couples TRBV5-1 to TRBJ1-1; perhaps TRBD1 as D (6 bases). Germline CDR1 SGHRS, CDR2 YFSETQ. V lost 4 bases and J 0 bases, leaving 13 bases between the germline ends. The CDR3 totals 15 residues. This CDR3 is CASSLGGHMNTEAFF. In nucleotides, the CDR3 is TGCGCCAGCAGCCTGGGGGGGCACATGAACACTGAAGCTTTCTTT. Looking up the rest from reference TRBV5-1 and TRBJ1-1 gives the full variable domain: KAGVTQTPRYLIKTRGQQVTLSCSPISGHRSVSWYQQTPGQGLQFLFEYFSETQRNKGNFPGRFSGRQFSNSRSEMNVSTLELGDSALYLCASSLGGHMNTEAFFGQGTRLTVV.

This chain links TRBV6-6 with TRBJ2-7; D unclear. The CDR3 runs to 13 residues. V was trimmed by 6 bases and J by 2 bases, leaving 11 bases between them. Germline CDR1 is MNHNY and CDR2 is SVGAGI (reference sequence). CDR3 loop: CASRQDAAYEQYV. The CDR3 DNA sequence: TGTGCCAGCAGGCAGGATGCTGCCTACGAGCAGTACGTC.

A word on this clonotype: Compared with germline, one end of the junction differs, possibly owing to a read error. J is TRBJ2-2 and V is TRBV7-7; no firm D call. Germline V gives CDR1 SSHAT, CDR2 FNYEAQ (reference sequence). This CDR3 has 14 amino acids. CDR3 sequence (DNA): TGTGCTAGCAGCTTAGGTTCGAACACCGGGGAGCTGTTTTTT. Protein sequence: CASSLGSNTGELFF.

This clonotype was picked up a small number of times. The J gene is TRBJ2-1, the V gene TRBV9; D unclear. Germline CDR1 is SGDLS and CDR2 is YYNGEE. The V and J ends lost 3 bases and 2 bases respectively, with 12 bases between them. This CDR3 has 15 amino acids. The CDR3 sequence: CASSGNSLTYNEQFF. As DNA, the CDR3 is TGTGCCAGCAGCGGAAATAGCCTCACCTACAATGAGCAGTTCTTC.

The rearrangement links TRBV12-3 or TRBV12-4 to TRBJ1-2; D gene uncertain. V lost 2 bases, J lost 4 bases, and 8 bases lay in between. This CDR3 region has 13 residues. The CDR3 sequence is CASSLQRPYGYTF. As DNA, the CDR3 is TGTGCCAGCAGTTTACAGCGACCCTATGGCTACACCTTC.

This clonotype was observed a handful of times. This rearrangement joins TRBV7-2 to TRBJ2-7; D is uncertain. Germline V gives CDR1 SGHTA, CDR2 FQGNSA. The CDR3 consists of 12 residues. V lost 1 base to trimming and J lost 7 bases, with 8 bases between them. The CDR3 bases are TGTGCCAGCAGCTTAGGGGGTGGGGAGCAGTACGTC. Protein product: CASSLGGGEQYV.

This clonotype occurred many times. The gene calls are TRBV7-9 and TRBJ2-5; 7 nucleotides agree with TRBD1. J was trimmed by 5 bases and V by 5 bases; bases with no gene match: 11. Germline V gene data show CDR1 as SEHNR and CDR2 as FQNEAQ (reference sequence). The CDR3 loop spans 15 amino acids. CDR3: CASSTYRGSWETQYF. The CDR3 nucleotides are TGTGCCAGCAGCACCTACAGGGGTTCTTGGGAGACCCAGTACTTC.

The chain recombines TRBV2 with TRBJ2-2, with TRBD1 matching over 7 bases. Germline lookup yields CDR1 SNHLY and CDR2 FYNNEI. Unmatched junction bases numbered 7, after V lost 7 bases and J lost 5 bases. The CDR3 is 14 residues long. CDR3 bases: TGTGCCAGCAAGGGACCAGGGGGAACCGGGGAGCTGTTTTTT. It is translated as CASKGPGGTGELFF.

The gene calls are TRBV7-2 and TRBJ2-7; the D gene is possibly TRBD2 (6 bases). The germline CDR1 and CDR2 sequences are SGHTA and FQGNSA. The CDR3 is 13 amino acids. Between the trimmed V and J ends, which lost 5 bases and 3 bases, there was a span of 11 bases. The CDR3 reads CASSAEAGYEQYV. CDR3 DNA: TGTGCCAGCAGCGCAGAAGCGGGCTACGAGCAGTACGTC.

The rearrangement uses TRBV10-3 and TRBJ2-5; TRBD1 matches 8 bases. The V segment lost 6 bases and the J segment 7 bases; nucleotides outside the gene matches: 19. The CDR3 runs 17 residues. The germline V gene encodes CDR1 ENHRY and CDR2 SYGVKD. In DNA, the CDR3 is TGTGCCATCAGGGCAACTCCCGGGACAGGCTATTCGGGGACCCAGTACTTC. Amino acids: CAIRATPGTGYSGTQYF.

This sequence joins TRBV7-9 and TRBJ1-4; TRBD1 matches 8 bases. With 4 bases clipped from V and 4 bases from J, the junction kept 8 bases outside the gene matches. CDR1 and CDR2 (germline): SEHNR, FQNEAQ (reference sequence). This CDR3 has 16 amino acids. CDR3 amino acids: CASSSAGGLYNEKLFF. CDR3 coding DNA: TGTGCCAGCAGCTCCGCAGGGGGCTTATATAATGAAAAACTGTTTTTT.

In its sample, this clonotype was seen a few times. J is TRBJ1-5 and V is TRBV30; D is unclear. This CDR3 is built from 13 residues. Deletions cut 0 bases from V and 1 base from J, with 4 bases between. In germline, CDR1 is GTSNPN, CDR2 SVGIG (reference sequence). The DNA of the CDR3 is TGTGCCTGGAGTGTAGCCAGCAATCAGCCCCAGCATTTT. This codes for CAWSVASNQPQHF.

The chain is built from TRBV5-1 and TRBJ1-6; no reliable D call. The CDR3 spans 15 residues. Trimming left V 6 bases short and J 7 bases short, with 17 bases between. Germline V lookup: CDR1 SGHRS, CDR2 YFSETQ. The CDR3 sequence: CASTKAGRGNSPLHF. CDR3 sequence (DNA): TGCGCCAGCACAAAGGCGGGCCGCGGCAATTCACCCCTCCACTTT.

This rearrangement joins TRBV12-3 or TRBV12-4 to TRBJ2-3; D not certain. There are 14 residues in the CDR3. V lost 1 base to trimming and J lost 1 base, with 6 bases between them. CDR3 nucleotides: TGTGCCAGCAGTTTAGGTTTTGGCACAGATACGCAGTATTTT. Its protein product is CASSLGFGTDTQYF.

This clonotype has more than one count but fewer than ten. V and J are TRBV6-1 and TRBJ1-1; maybe TRBD1 (5 bases). Germline V lookup: CDR1 MNHNS, CDR2 SASEGT. V lost 2 bases, J lost 4 bases, and 8 bases lay in between. This CDR3 has 13 residues. CDR3 DNA sequence: TGTGCCAGCAGTGAAAGGGGACTCACTGAAGCTTTCTTT. It yields the protein CASSERGLTEAFF.